A single sample is the source of the 32 T cell receptor beta chains below, sequenced in a study of cytomegalovirus exposure and HLA in healthy donors (dated by TCRdb to the late 2010s). Libraries were constructed by the immunoSEQ multiplex PCR assay. For the multiplex PCR, a mixture combining 60 forward primers for TCR Vbeta segments and 13 reverse primers for TCR Jbeta segments was used. TCRdb's version of the immuneACCESS table is confined to in-frame rearrangements and falls short of the full clone set. An unresolved V gene accounts for under half of the shortfall where checked; the remainder is of unknown origin. The sample table holds about 140,000 clones, of which approximately 84% were seen once. The ten largest clones take up approximately 1.5% of the sample. The sequencing input was PBMCs. All receptors derive from a man aged 30 to 39 in good health and CMV-seropositive.

The V and J genes are TRBV10-3 and TRBJ2-1; 8 bases match TRBD1. Trimming took 2 bases from V and 4 from J; bases not matched to a gene: 4. The CDR3 totals 15 residues. Per the germline V gene, CDR1 is ENHRY and CDR2 is SYGVKD. CDR3 protein: CAISEPGQVYNEQFF. The CDR3, as DNA: TGTGCCATCAGTGAGCCGGGACAGGTTTACAATGAGCAGTTCTTC.

This chain joins TRBV5-1 and TRBJ1-3, with 7 bases aligning to TRBD1. In germline, CDR1 is SGHRS, CDR2 YFSETQ. J was trimmed by 4 bases and V by 2 bases; bases with no gene match: 3. This CDR3 has 14 amino acids. For the CDR3, the DNA is TGCGCCAGCAGCTTTACAGGGGACGGAAACACCATATATTTT. This codes for CASSFTGDGNTIYF.

V usage is TRBV7-2 and J usage is TRBJ2-7, with TRBD1 identical over 8 bases. This CDR3 has 15 residues. Germline V gene sequence: CDR1 SGHTA, CDR2 FQGNSA. With V trimmed by 5 bases and J by 2 bases, 8 bases remained unmatched. CDR3 bases: TGTGCCAGCAGCCTCAATTCAGGGGGCACCTACGAGCAGTACTTC. Protein sequence: CASSLNSGGTYEQYF.

V usage is TRBV28 and J usage is TRBJ2-2, with D uncertain. CDR3 length: 11 amino acids. Trimming took 6 bases from V and 6 from J, leaving 5 bases between them. CDR1 is MDHEN, CDR2 SYDVKM, per germline. CDR3: CASSPSGELFF. The CDR3 DNA follows: TGTGCCAGCAGCCCTTCCGGGGAGCTGTTTTTT.

This clone appeared a single time. The CDR3 reads CASSWEGTSGGVYEQYF. The DNA of the CDR3 is TGCGCCAGCAGCTGGGAAGGGACTAGCGGGGGGGTCTACGAGCAGTACTTC. This sequence joins TRBV5-1 and TRBJ2-5; 16 nucleotides align to TRBD2. The J call is in doubt because the DNA end fits TRBJ2-7 better. CDR1 is SGHRS, CDR2 YFSETQ, per germline. The length of the CDR3 is 17 residues.

The chain joins TRBV27 to TRBJ1-3, with D unclear. Germline CDR1 MNHEY, CDR2 SMNVEV (reference sequence). V was pared by 5 bases and J by 2 bases, with 7 bases between. The CDR3 totals 13 residues. The CDR3: CASSTLTGNTIYF. The CDR3 DNA reads TGTGCCAGCAGTACTCTTACTGGAAACACCATATATTTT.

The V and J genes are TRBV18 and TRBJ1-6, with TRBD1 as a possible D gene (6 bases). V dropped 4 bases and J dropped 9 bases, with 13 bases sitting between them. The CDR3 covers 14 residues. Germline CDR1 and CDR2: KGHSH and LQKENI. CDR3 in DNA: TGTGCCAGCTCACTACAGGGTACAATTTCACCCCTCCACTTT. Protein: CASSLQGTISPLHF.

This chain connects TRBV7-9 to TRBJ2-3, with D hard to call. CDR1 and CDR2 (germline): SEHNR, FQNEAQ (reference sequence). Trimming removed 1 base from V and 4 bases from J, with 9 bases in between. The CDR3 runs to 14 residues. CDR3 bases: TGTGCCAGCAGCTTAGGGCTGGGCGCAGATACGCAGTATTTT. Its protein product is CASSLGLGADTQYF.

The V gene is TRBV6-5, the J gene TRBJ1-1; D gene ambiguous. The CDR3 loop spans 15 amino acids. The V end lost 6 bases, the J end lost 1 base, and 15 bases lay between the germline ends. Germline V lookup: CDR1 MNHEY, CDR2 SVGAGI. The CDR3 DNA is TGTGCCAGCAGCGCACAACTAAAGACGAACACTGAAGCTTTCTTT. Amino acids: CASSAQLKTNTEAFF.

The rearrangement joins TRBV27 to TRBJ2-7; 13 positions agree with TRBD2. CDR1 and CDR2 from the germline V gene are MNHEY and SMNVEV (reference sequence). Trimming cost V 6 bases and J 5 bases; bases outside gene matches: 4. CDR3 size: 14 residues. CDR3 sequence: CASSTTSGRNEQYF. DNA of the CDR3: TGTGCCAGCAGCACGACTAGCGGGAGGAACGAGCAGTACTTC.

The J gene is TRBJ2-7, the V gene TRBV27; D possibly corresponds to TRBD2 (6 bases). V was pared by 6 bases and J by 4 bases, with 13 bases between. CDR1 is MNHEY, CDR2 SMNVEV, per germline (reference sequence). The CDR3 spans 13 residues. The CDR3 nucleotides are TGTGCCAGCAGGCCGGGACTCTTATACGAGCAGTACTTC. Translation: CASRPGLLYEQYF.

For this clone: Different DNA sequences within this sample yield the same CDR3. This chain connects TRBV18 to TRBJ1-2; 9 bases agree with TRBD1. The CDR3 runs 14 residues. From germline, CDR1 is KGHSH and CDR2 LQKENI. V lost 6 bases, J lost 7 bases, and 9 bases stayed unmatched. The CDR3 spells CASSRGQGEFGYTF. The DNA for the CDR3 is TGTGCCAGCTCGCGGGGACAGGGAGAATTTGGCTACACCTTC.

The rearrangement links TRBV27 to TRBJ2-7; 7 bases map to TRBD2. V was pared by 2 bases and J by 5 bases, with 6 bases of the junction left unmatched. The V gene's germline CDR1 is MNHEY and CDR2 SMNVEV (reference sequence). The CDR3 consists of 14 residues. In nucleotides, the CDR3 is TGTGCCAGCAGTTTAGGGGGAGGGGTAGACGAGCAGTACTTC. Its translation is CASSLGGGVDEQYF.

The rearrangement links TRBV9 to TRBJ1-1, with 7 bases aligning to TRBD1. This CDR3 is 15 amino acids long. The junction had 2 bases not matched to a gene; V was cut back by 0 bases and J by 0 bases. Germline V gene data show CDR1 as SGDLS and CDR2 as YYNGEE. The CDR3 loop reads CASSVGQGVNTEAFF. CDR3 bases: TGTGCCAGCAGCGTAGGACAGGGCGTGAACACTGAAGCTTTCTTT.

The chain carries TRBV5-1 and TRBJ1-2; maybe TRBD1 (5 bases). V was trimmed by 7 bases and J by 8 bases, leaving 18 bases between them. This CDR3 contains 13 residues. Germline-derived CDR1 and CDR2 are SGHRS and YFSETQ. Here the CDR3 reads CASAVEGEVGYTF. As DNA, the CDR3 is TGCGCCAGCGCAGTCGAAGGGGAAGTAGGCTACACCTTC.

The sample holds a few counts of this clone. This rearrangement joins TRBV7-9 to TRBJ2-4; 7 nucleotides align to TRBD2. Looked up from germline, CDR1 is SEHNR and CDR2 is FQNEAQ (reference sequence). The J segment lost 8 bases and the V segment lost 1 base, leaving 5 bases of the junction unmatched. CDR3 length: 14 amino acids. CDR3 protein: CASSLEAGVDIQYF. Here the CDR3 DNA reads TGTGCCAGCAGCTTAGAGGCGGGGGTGGACATTCAGTACTTC. Together with reference TRBV7-9 and TRBJ2-4, the CDR3 gives the full variable domain: DTGVSQNPRHKITKRGQNVTFRCDPISEHNRLYWYRQTLGQGPEFLTYFQNEAQLEKSRLLSDRFSAERPKGSFSTLEIQRTEQGDSAMYLCASSLEAGVDIQYFGAGTRLSVL.

The V and J genes are TRBV7-6 and TRBJ2-1, with 9 positions matching TRBD2. CDR3 size: 16 residues. With 5 bases clipped from V and 0 bases from J, the junction kept 5 bases outside the gene matches. The V gene's germline CDR1 is SGHVS and CDR2 FNYEAQ. The DNA of the CDR3 is TGTGCCAGCAGCATTAGCGGGAGTGGCTCCTACAATGAGCAGTTCTTC. Protein product: CASSISGSGSYNEQFF.

J is TRBJ2-3 and V is TRBV27, with 10 bases matching TRBD2. J was trimmed by 7 bases and V by 4 bases; bases with no gene match: 8. This CDR3 contains 15 residues. CDR1 is MNHEY, CDR2 SMNVEV, per germline (reference sequence). In DNA, the CDR3 is TGTGCCAGCAGTTCTCTAGCGGGGGAAGCGAATACGCAGTATTTT. Translation gives CASSSLAGEANTQYF.

V and J are TRBV28 and TRBJ2-7, with D perhaps matching TRBD1 (5 bases). CDR3 size: 13 residues. The ends were cut back, 6 bases at V and 2 bases at J, with 11 bases in the middle. The germline V gene has CDR1 MDHEN and CDR2 SYDVKM. CDR3 protein: CASRLTGAYEQYF. The CDR3 nucleotides are TGTGCCAGCAGACTTACAGGTGCCTACGAGCAGTACTTC.

The chain links TRBV5-4 to TRBJ2-7; 11 bases line up with TRBD2. Germline V gives CDR1 SGHNT, CDR2 YYREEE (reference sequence). V was clipped by 4 bases and J by 4 bases; unmatched bases: 4. The CDR3 covers 14 residues. CDR3: CASSVTSGGYEQYF. The CDR3, as DNA: TGTGCCAGCAGCGTAACTAGCGGGGGATACGAGCAGTACTTC.

This chain links TRBV7-6 with TRBJ1-3; D gene ambiguous. The CDR3 covers 15 residues. V dropped 3 bases and J dropped 0 bases, with 9 bases sitting between them. Germline-derived CDR1 and CDR2 are SGHVS and FNYEAQ. The CDR3 coding sequence is TGTGCCAGCAGCTTTGGCTCCCACTCTGGAAACACCATATATTTT. Protein: CASSFGSHSGNTIYF.

J is TRBJ2-3 and V is TRBV7-2, with 7 bases aligning to TRBD2. This CDR3 spans 12 amino acids. Germline V gene data show CDR1 as SGHTA and CDR2 as FQGNSA. Trimming cost V 3 bases and J 7 bases; bases outside gene matches: 1. Here the CDR3 DNA reads TGTGCCAGCAGCTTTAGCGGGTATACGCAGTATTTT. This gives the protein CASSFSGYTQYF.

The V and J genes are TRBV27 and TRBJ2-2, with 10 bases identical to TRBD2. The germline V gene encodes CDR1 MNHEY and CDR2 SMNVEV (reference sequence). V dropped 3 bases and J dropped 9; count of bases not matched to a gene: 10. CDR3 length: 16 residues. CDR3 sequence (DNA): TGTGCCAGCAGTTTTCGCACTAGCGGGGTGTCGAGGGAGCTGTTTTTT. This gives the protein CASSFRTSGVSRELFF.

The count of this clone is one. The chain uses TRBV7-8 and TRBJ2-3; a possible D gene is TRBD1 (5 bases). The CDR3 extends over 15 amino acids. The germline CDR1 and CDR2 sequences are SGHVS and FQNEAQ. Trimming shortened V by 3 bases and J by 1 base, and 11 bases separated the two germline ends. The CDR3 here is CASSLEQAGTDTQYF. DNA of the CDR3: TGTGCCAGCAGCTTGGAACAGGCGGGCACAGATACGCAGTATTTT.

The genes are TRBV6-5 and TRBJ2-7; 11 bases are shared with TRBD2. V shed 0 bases, J shed 5 bases, and the junction held 3 bases outside the gene matches. This CDR3 is 15 amino acids long. CDR1 and CDR2 (germline): MNHEY, SVGAGI. The CDR3 DNA reads TGTGCCAGCAGTTACTCTACTAGCGGGGGTCACGAGCAGTACTTC. Encoded protein: CASSYSTSGGHEQYF.

This clone was recorded a few times. The sample contains more than one DNA sequence encoding this CDR3. The chain recombines TRBV28 with TRBJ2-7; 10 positions match TRBD1. J was trimmed by 4 bases and V by 1 base; bases with no gene match: 4. The CDR3 is 15 amino acids. Per the germline V gene, CDR1 is MDHEN and CDR2 is SYDVKM. The chain's CDR3 is CASSLFGTGVYEQYF. The CDR3 bases are TGTGCCAGCAGTTTATTTGGGACAGGGGTTTACGAGCAGTACTTC.

The gene calls are TRBV6-5 and TRBJ2-7; 8 nucleotides line up with TRBD1. Trimming removed 6 bases from V and 4 bases from J; junction bases left unmatched: 5. Germline V CDR1 and CDR2: MNHEY, SVGAGI. This CDR3 is 13 amino acids long. CDR3 bases: TGTGCCAGCAGGGGGACAGGCTCTTACGAGCAGTACTTC. This gives the protein CASRGTGSYEQYF.

This chain links TRBV4-1 with TRBJ2-7; D possibly corresponds to TRBD2 (5 bases). The V gene lost 0 bases and the J gene lost 3 bases, with 12 bases spanning the gap. The V gene's germline CDR1 is MGHRA and CDR2 YSYEKL. The CDR3 has 15 amino acids. In DNA, the CDR3 is TGCGCCAGCAGCCAAGATCTTGTTAGCGTCTACGAGCAGTACTTC. Protein: CASSQDLVSVYEQYF.

The V gene is TRBV9, the J gene TRBJ1-3, with TRBD1 identical over 8 bases. Germline CDR1 reads SGDLS; CDR2 reads YYNGEE. Losses at the gene ends were 4 bases for V and 8 bases for J; bases not matched to a gene: 5. The CDR3 has 13 residues. The CDR3 bases are TGTGCCAGCAGCTGGCAACAGGGGGACACCATATATTTT. This gives the protein CASSWQQGDTIYF. Supplemented by reference TRBV9 and TRBJ1-3, the full variable domain reads DSGVTQTPKHLITATGQRVTLRCSPRSGDLSVYWYQQSLDQGLQFLIQYYNGEERAKGNILERFSAQQFPDLHSELNLSSLELGDSALYFCASSWQQGDTIYFGEGSWLTVV.

This sequence joins TRBV10-3 and TRBJ2-5; maybe TRBD1 (6 bases). In germline, CDR1 is ENHRY, CDR2 SYGVKD. The CDR3 loop spans 13 amino acids. Trimming stripped 3 bases from V and 4 bases from J, with 9 bases between. The CDR3 here is CAISEPRGETQYF. The CDR3 coding sequence is TGTGCCATCAGTGAACCCAGGGGAGAGACCCAGTACTTC.

The V and J genes are TRBV27 and TRBJ1-4, with 10 bases identical to TRBD1. Germline values: CDR1 MNHEY, CDR2 SMNVEV (reference sequence). Losses at the gene ends were 5 bases for V and 8 bases for J; bases not matched to a gene: 11. This CDR3 is built from 16 residues. The chain's CDR3 is CASSISLGTGVEKLFF. CDR3 nucleotide sequence: TGTGCCAGCAGTATCTCGTTAGGGACAGGGGTGGAAAAACTGTTTTTT.

V and J are TRBV5-1 and TRBJ2-3; 8 bases match TRBD1. CDR1 is SGHRS, CDR2 YFSETQ, per germline. The CDR3 length is 16 residues. Unmatched junction bases numbered 6, after V lost 3 bases and J lost 0 bases. The CDR3 region has the DNA TGCGCCAGCAGCTGGGGGACAGGCGCTAGCACAGATACGCAGTATTTT. Protein sequence: CASSWGTGASTDTQYF.